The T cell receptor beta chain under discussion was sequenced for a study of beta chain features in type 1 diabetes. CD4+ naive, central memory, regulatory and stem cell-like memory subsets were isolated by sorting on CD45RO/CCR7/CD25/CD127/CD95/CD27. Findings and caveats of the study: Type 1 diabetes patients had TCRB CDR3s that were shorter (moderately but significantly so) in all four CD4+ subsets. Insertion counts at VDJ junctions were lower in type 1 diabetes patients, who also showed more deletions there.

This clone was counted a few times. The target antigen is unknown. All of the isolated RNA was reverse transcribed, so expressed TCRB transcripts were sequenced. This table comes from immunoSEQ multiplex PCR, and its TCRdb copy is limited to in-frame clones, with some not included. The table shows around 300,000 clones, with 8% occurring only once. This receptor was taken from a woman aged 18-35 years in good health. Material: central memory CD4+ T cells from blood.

The CDR3 bases are TGCGCCAGCAGTCACATGATCGCGGCAGACACCCTTTCCAGCTCCTACGAGCAGTACGTC. Translated: CASSHMIAADTLSSSYEQYV. The rearrangement joins TRBV23-1 to TRBJ2-7; D remains ambiguous. TRBV23-1 is sorted into the ORF group, with uncertain function. This CDR3 has 20 residues. Deletions cut 3 bases from V and 0 bases from J, with 27 bases between.